This T cell receptor (beta chain) derives from a study of T cells in Graves' hyperthyroidism and ophthalmopathy. Amplified TCR beta CDR3 regions derived from RNA transcripts. The HTBI primer set served for first-round RT-PCR of the TCR CDR3. Each CDR3 protein is one row after TCRdb ran MiXCR on the multiplex PCR reads. This table holds 350,000 or so distinct CDR3 sequences, 17% found once. At least ten counts were recorded for this clonotype. Its antigen is as yet unknown. Exclusions: uncontrolled infection, other autoimmune disease, pregnancy, lactation. Every diagnosis used clinical symptoms, serum thyroxine and TRAb, thyroid ultrasound and orbital computed tomography. The germline V gene encodes CDR1 MDHEN and CDR2 SYDVKM. Trimming left V 3 bases short and J 1 base short, with 10 bases between. The CDR3 extends over 15 amino acids. Study-wide results and limits: Stable hyperthyroidism was told apart from ophthalmopathy by a model built on 13 V-J features.

The genes are TRBV28 and TRBJ2-1; D unclear. The receptor was isolated from a woman younger than 45 with Graves' hyperthyroidism that later progressed to Graves' ophthalmopathy. Input material: blood. The CDR3 coding sequence is TGTGCCAGCAGTTTTAGGTTGGTGTCCTACAATGAGCAGTTCTTC. Protein sequence: CASSFRLVSYNEQFF.